These 7 T cell receptor beta chains share one sample of origin, sequenced in a study of regulatory T cells in long-lasting Graves disease (dated by TCRdb to about 2021). The time point label corresponds to: persistent/refractory GD, antithyroid drugs over 5 years with positive TRAb. RNA was extracted from PBMCs in TRIzol for both TCR sequencing and RNA sequencing. The library was produced with multiplex PCR. The listed sequencing device is Illumina HiSeq 4000. CDR3 regions were amplified by Arm-PCR with iRepertoire HTBI primers to construct TCR beta libraries. TCRdb itself trimmed the public reads at Q25 with fastp, ran MiXCR and retained productive beta chains. Entries are consolidated by CDR3 protein sequence, retaining the most common genes and DNA. The sample table shows roughly 500,000 distinct CDR3 sequences, and around a fifth are seen once. Around 7% of the sample rests with the top ten. Sequencing used peripheral blood mononuclear cells (PBMCs), obtained when the disease was refractory, from a patient treated with antithyroid drugs. The receptors here all came from a female donor with Graves disease.

The chain uses TRBV11-3 and TRBJ2-7, with D possibly matching TRBD2 (6 bases). V was trimmed by 5 bases and J by 3 bases, leaving 14 bases between them. The germline gives CDR1 SGHNT, CDR2 YENEEA. The CDR3 is made up of 14 amino acids. CDR3 residues: CASSPSSDHYEQYF. Here the CDR3 DNA reads TGTGCCAGCAGCCCATCTAGCGACCACTACGAGCAGTACTTC.

The gene calls are TRBV9 and TRBJ1-2, with D perhaps matching TRBD1 (5 bases). The CDR3 extends over 15 amino acids. CDR1 SGDLS and CDR2 YYNGEE come from the germline V gene. V shed 2 bases and J shed 2 bases, with 13 bases lying between them. In DNA form, the CDR3 reads TGTGCCAGCAGCGTGGGCCGGGGGAGGAACTATGGCTACACCTTC. It specifies CASSVGRGRNYGYTF. Combining the CDR3 with reference TRBV9 and TRBJ1-2 gives the whole variable domain DSGVTQTPKHLITATGQRVTLRCSPRSGDLSVYWYQQSLDQGLQFLIQYYNGEERAKGNILERFSAQQFPDLHSELNLSSLELGDSALYFCASSVGRGRNYGYTFGSGTRLTVV.

The chain couples TRBV7-2 to TRBJ2-4; 7 bases map to TRBD2. V dropped 5 bases and J dropped 6; count of bases not matched to a gene: 7. The CDR3 has 14 amino acids. Germline V lookup: CDR1 SGHTA, CDR2 FQGNSA. DNA of the CDR3: TGTGCCAGCAGCCGCATTAGCGGGTTAAACATTCAGTACTTC. It yields the protein CASSRISGLNIQYF.

At least ten counts were recorded for this clonotype. The CDR3: CASSFIPERNIQYF. CDR3 bases: TGTGCCAGCAGTTTTATCCCGGAAAGGAACATTCAGTACTTC. The chain recombines TRBV12-3 or TRBV12-4 with TRBJ2-4; D not resolved. The V end lost 3 bases, the J end lost 7 bases, and 13 bases lay between the germline ends. The CDR3 loop spans 14 amino acids.

This clonotype has ten or more counts. Germline and junction disagree at one end, which may indicate a read error. V is TRBV12-3 or TRBV12-4 and J is TRBJ1-2; 7 bases are a match to TRBD1. The CDR3 extends over 13 amino acids. The CDR3 DNA reads as TGTGCCAGCAGTTTAGGGATGGCAGGGGGAAGGCTCTTC. Translating gives CASSLGMAGGRLF.

This clonotype has more than one count but fewer than ten. The chain joins TRBV27 to TRBJ2-7; the match to TRBD1 covers 9 bases. With V trimmed by 1 base and J by 3 bases, 4 bases remained unmatched. Germline assignment: CDR1 MNHEY and CDR2 SMNVEV (reference sequence). The CDR3 is 15 amino acids. This CDR3 is CASSLFGTGYYEQYF. The CDR3 DNA reads as TGTGCCAGCAGTTTATTTGGGACAGGGTACTACGAGCAGTACTTC.

This chain links TRBV20-1 with TRBJ1-4; unclear D gene. V lost 0 bases to trimming and J lost 7 bases, with 12 bases between them. Germline CDR1 reads DFQATT; CDR2 reads SNEGSKA (reference sequence). CDR3 length equals 14 residues. CDR3 nucleotides: TGCAGTGCTAGAGACCTCCCAAAGAGTGAAAAACTGTTTTTT. As protein: CSARDLPKSEKLFF.